Sequencing of this T cell receptor (beta chain) was carried out in a study of CD8+CD57+ T cells in acquired aplastic anemia. Across the study: Sorted CD4+ and CD8+ cell DNA averaged roughly 3.2 ug.

The CDR3 is 14 amino acids. Per germline, CDR1 SGDLS and CDR2 YYNGEE. Note on this clonotype: What it recognizes is unknown. At one end the junction does not follow the germline gene, possibly because of a read error.

Sequencing was done on patients that had shown CD8+CD57+ cell expansion by flow cytometry. Severe acquired aplastic anemia affected all patients. No patient had been given any therapy when blood was sampled. Whole-study findings and limits: Common to patients and controls were 25 to 30 CD8+ CDR3 sequences.

Genomic DNA was employed as the template in profiling TCR beta VDJ and CDR3. Via MiXCR, TCRdb re-called the reads, giving one row per CDR3 protein. The table lists about 270,000 distinct CDR3 sequences, 82% of them singletons. The chain couples TRBV9 to TRBJ1-1; D perhaps matches TRBD1 (5 bases). The sequence was collected from a human donor with aplastic anemia. Sequenced: sorted CD4+, CD8+, or CD8+CD57+ T cells (not recorded which) from PBMCs. CDR3 nucleotides: TGTGCCAGCATCGCCGGGACTAGCGGAATAGATACGCTCTTT. Translating it yields CASIAGTSGIDTLF.